One sample yielded the 18 T cell receptor beta chains listed below, sequenced in a study of T cell responses to AZD1222 COVID-19 vaccine. Sequencing was performed with immunoSEQ multiplex PCR; in TCRdb, only in-frame clones are kept and a portion is missing. The sample comprises around 83,000 clones, less than 95% of which are singletons, and 5.4% rests with the top ten. The specimen comprised peripheral blood, sampled 28 days after the second AZD1222 dose. The receptors come from an adult who received the AZD1222 COVID-19 vaccine.

The chain employs TRBV3-1 (or the pseudogene TRBV3-2) and TRBJ2-7, with 11 bases that match TRBD1. Germline loops: CDR1 LGHDT, CDR2 YNNKEL (reference sequence). This CDR3 has 14 amino acids. The trim removed 5 bases at V and 4 bases at J, leaving 4 bases unmatched. This CDR3 reads CASSSGTGGYEQYF. In DNA form, the CDR3 reads TGTGCCAGCAGCTCCGGGACAGGGGGTTACGAGCAGTACTTC.

The chain employs TRBV6-5 and TRBJ1-5, with 7 bases fitting TRBD1. The junction had 5 bases not matched to a gene; V was cut back by 4 bases and J by 2 bases. Germline V lookup: CDR1 MNHEY, CDR2 SVGAGI. The CDR3 extends over 15 amino acids. In DNA form, the CDR3 reads TGTGCCAGCAGTTCGGGACAGCAGCGCAATCAGCCCCAGCATTTT. Protein sequence: CASSSGQQRNQPQHF.

The V gene is TRBV30, the J gene TRBJ1-6; D is undetermined. The CDR3 runs 15 residues. Germline CDR1 reads GTSNPN; CDR2 reads SVGIG (reference sequence). V dropped 0 bases and J dropped 5 bases, with 11 bases sitting between them. CDR3 protein: CAWSVLGANNSPLHF. CDR3 DNA sequence: TGTGCCTGGAGTGTACTCGGAGCGAATAATTCACCCCTCCACTTT.

V is TRBV5-5 and J is TRBJ1-3, with a possible D match to TRBD1 (5 bases). Germline V gene data show CDR1 as SGHKS and CDR2 as YYEKEE (reference sequence). This CDR3 is 14 amino acids long. Between the trimmed V and J ends, which lost 0 bases and 2 bases, there was a span of 6 bases. The CDR3 region has the DNA TGTGCCAGCAGCTTGGAGACAGCTGGAAACACCATATATTTT. Protein: CASSLETAGNTIYF.

The chain couples TRBV3-1 (or the pseudogene TRBV3-2) to TRBJ2-6; 9 bases map to TRBD1. CDR3 length: 17 amino acids. Looked up from germline, CDR1 is LGHDT and CDR2 is YNNKEL (reference sequence). The V gene end was trimmed by 5 bases and the J gene end by 0 bases; junction bases not matched to a gene: 5. The CDR3 DNA follows: TGTGCCAGCAGCGACCGACAGGGGGGCTCTGGGGCCAACGTCCTGACTTTC. This translates into CASSDRQGGSGANVLTF.

The chain is built from TRBV4-1 and TRBJ2-6, with a weak D call TRBD2 (5 bases). The V end lost 5 bases, the J end lost 1 base, and 21 bases lay between the germline ends. This CDR3 region has 19 residues. CDR1 MGHRA and CDR2 YSYEKL come from the germline V gene. The DNA of the CDR3 is TGCGCCAGCAGCGTCCGATTAGAGGCCCCGGGGTCTGGGGCCAACGTCCTGACTTTC. This encodes CASSVRLEAPGSGANVLTF.

CDR3 bases: TGTGCCAGCAGCCCACCCGGAGTTAGCAACTATGGCTACACCTTC. It translates to CASSPPGVSNYGYTF. This chain uses TRBV13 with TRBJ1-2; D call uncertain. Germline V gene lookup returns CDR1 PRHDT and CDR2 FYEKMQ (reference sequence). The ends were cut back, 5 bases at V and 2 bases at J, with 15 bases in the middle. This CDR3 contains 15 residues.

The chain carries TRBV5-5 and TRBJ2-2; no reliable D call. Germline V CDR1 and CDR2: SGHKS, YYEKEE (reference sequence). V lost 0 bases and J lost 5, with 11 bases in between. The CDR3 contains 15 residues. CDR3 amino acids: CASSLAWGSTGELFF. The DNA for the CDR3 is TGTGCCAGCAGCTTGGCCTGGGGTAGTACCGGGGAGCTGTTTTTT.

The V call is TRBV27, the J call TRBJ1-2, with TRBD1 matching over 9 bases. Unmatched junction bases numbered 9, after V lost 6 bases and J lost 7 bases. From germline, CDR1 is MNHEY and CDR2 SMNVEV (reference sequence). This CDR3 region has 14 residues. Here the CDR3 DNA reads TGTGCCAGCAGGGCAAGAGGGACAGGGCCTGGCTACACCTTC. Amino acid sequence: CASRARGTGPGYTF.

V and J are TRBV27 and TRBJ2-7; D ambiguous. This CDR3 is built from 13 residues. The germline V gene encodes CDR1 MNHEY and CDR2 SMNVEV (reference sequence). V dropped 3 bases and J dropped 5 bases, with 11 bases sitting between them. CDR3 in amino acids: CASSLLGSNEQYF. DNA for the CDR3: TGTGCCAGCAGTTTGTTGGGGTCCAACGAGCAGTACTTC.

The gene calls are TRBV10-1 and TRBJ1-4; 7 nucleotides agree with TRBD1. From germline, CDR1 is WNHNN and CDR2 SYGVQD (reference sequence). This CDR3 has 15 amino acids. V shed 7 bases, J shed 3 bases, and the junction held 8 bases outside the gene matches. As DNA, the CDR3 is TGCGCCAGCACCCAGGGGGGGGCGGCTAATGAAAAACTGTTTTTT. Its protein product is CASTQGGAANEKLFF.

This CDR3 is CASTGLAGTGANVLTF. The CDR3 DNA sequence: TGTGCCAGCACCGGACTAGCGGGAACTGGGGCCAACGTCCTGACTTTC. The rearrangement uses TRBV18 and TRBJ2-6, with 12 bases that match TRBD2. J was trimmed by 2 bases and V by 8 bases; bases with no gene match: 4. CDR3 length: 16 residues. CDR1 and CDR2 (germline): KGHSH, LQKENI.

The chain carries TRBV1 and TRBJ2-7; TRBD2 is the table's D call, not checked against the DNA. TRBV1 is a pseudogene segment. The CDR3 totals 19 residues. CDR3 coding DNA: TGCACCAGCAGGTATGTTCCTCTAGCGGGGGGAGTTCCACGGTACGAGCAGTACTTC. Translating it yields CTSRYVPLAGGVPRYEQYF.

The chain has TRBV5-4 and TRBJ2-2, with 9 positions matching TRBD2. The CDR3 has 15 residues. Germline V gives CDR1 SGHNT, CDR2 YYREEE (reference sequence). After removal of 4 bases from V and 4 bases from J, the junction contained 5 bases not matched to a gene. CDR3 coding DNA: TGTGCCAGCAGCGGCGGGGGGGCAGTCACCGGGGAGCTGTTTTTT. Amino acids: CASSGGGAVTGELFF.

The chain is built from TRBV10-3 and TRBJ1-1; TRBD1 might be the D (5 bases). Per the germline V gene, CDR1 is ENHRY and CDR2 is SYGVKD. There are 14 residues in the CDR3. Deletions cut 0 bases from V and 10 bases from J, with 15 bases between. CDR3 nucleotide sequence: TGTGCCATCAGTGAGTCGACACGGGGCGAGGCAGCTTTCTTT. This codes for CAISESTRGEAAFF.

The chain carries TRBV6-5 and TRBJ2-5; 13 bases match TRBD2. Germline V lookup: CDR1 MNHEY, CDR2 SVGAGI. The CDR3 consists of 16 residues. Trimming removed 0 bases from V and 2 bases from J; junction bases left unmatched: 0. CDR3 coding DNA: TGTGCCAGCAGTTACTCACTAGCGGGGGGGCAAGAGACCCAGTACTTC. Protein sequence: CASSYSLAGGQETQYF.

The rearrangement links TRBV2 to TRBJ2-2, with 8 bases lining up with TRBD1. V shed 9 bases, J shed 0 bases, and the junction held 3 bases outside the gene matches. Germline V gene lookup returns CDR1 SNHLY and CDR2 FYNNEI. The CDR3 is 14 residues long. The CDR3 nucleotides are TGTGCCAGTAGACAGGGGCCGAACACCGGGGAGCTGTTTTTT. The encoded protein is CASRQGPNTGELFF.

This chain joins TRBV9 and TRBJ2-2; 7 bases agree with TRBD1. Germline values: CDR1 SGDLS, CDR2 YYNGEE. With V trimmed by 4 bases and J by 3 bases, 9 bases remained unmatched. The length of the CDR3 is 16 residues. Here the CDR3 reads CASSTLQGWDTGELFF. DNA for the CDR3: TGTGCCAGCAGCACCTTACAGGGGTGGGACACCGGGGAGCTGTTTTTT.